A single sample gave rise to the 27 T cell receptor beta chains below, sequenced in a study of blood T cell repertoires in COVID-19. The repertoire was sequenced with immunoSEQ multiplex PCR; TCRdb's copy has only in-frame clones and lacks some. The repertoire consists of a few hundred thousand clones, with 75% to 90% occurring once and the leading ten covering roughly 2.3%. Sample: peripheral blood. The receptors come from a young man with active or convalescent COVID-19.

V and J are TRBV7-9 and TRBJ1-1; D gene unclear. Deletions cut 5 bases from V and 0 bases from J, with 10 bases between. This CDR3 is 14 amino acids long. The V gene's germline CDR1 is SEHNR and CDR2 FQNEAQ (reference sequence). This chain's CDR3 is CASSRVSMNTEAFF. Written as DNA, the CDR3 is TGTGCCAGCAGCCGGGTTTCCATGAACACTGAAGCTTTCTTT.

This clone was seen more than once but under ten times. The chain joins TRBV3-1 (or the pseudogene TRBV3-2) to TRBJ2-6; D call uncertain. Germline loops: CDR1 LGHDT, CDR2 YNNKEL (reference sequence). Trimming stripped 0 bases from V and 0 bases from J, with 15 bases between. The CDR3 has 19 residues. DNA of the CDR3: TGTGCCAGCAGCCAAGATCCGCCGCACAGCTGCTCTGGGGCCAACGTCCTGACTTTC. Encoded protein: CASSQDPPHSCSGANVLTF.

This chain joins TRBV5-5 and TRBJ1-2; TRBD1 matches at 7 bases. With 5 bases clipped from V and 2 bases from J, the junction kept 6 bases outside the gene matches. Looked up from germline, CDR1 is SGHKS and CDR2 is YYEKEE (reference sequence). The CDR3 contains 14 residues. The CDR3 nucleotides read TGTGCCAGCAGTCTGACGACAGGGAACTATGGCTACACCTTC. Encoded protein: CASSLTTGNYGYTF.

The chain carries TRBV10-3 and TRBJ2-1; 11 nucleotides line up with TRBD2. This CDR3 comprises 15 residues. With V trimmed by 0 bases and J by 7 bases, 2 bases remained unmatched. Germline CDR1 is ENHRY and CDR2 is SYGVKD. CDR3 sequence reads: CAISESGLAANEQFF. The CDR3, as DNA: TGTGCCATCAGTGAGTCGGGACTAGCGGCAAATGAGCAGTTCTTC.

The chain has TRBV6-5 and TRBJ2-7; 7 nucleotides agree with TRBD1. The germline CDR1 and CDR2 sequences are MNHEY and SVGAGI. V gave up 6 bases and J gave up 4 bases; unmatched junction bases: 9. This CDR3 contains 14 residues. The CDR3 loop reads CASRPDRRRYEQYF. Here the CDR3 DNA reads TGTGCCAGCAGGCCGGACAGGCGTCGGTACGAGCAGTACTTC.

V and J are TRBV4-3 and TRBJ2-6, with 7 bases that match TRBD1. V gave up 1 base and J gave up 1 base; unmatched junction bases: 7. This CDR3 has 18 residues. Germline CDR1 is LGHNA and CDR2 is YSLEER. In DNA form, the CDR3 reads TGCGCCAGCAGCCAAGCCCGGGACAGAGGGTCTGGGGCCAACGTCCTGACTTTC. Its protein is CASSQARDRGSGANVLTF.

This clone occurred once. The gene calls are TRBV2 and TRBJ1-5, with D unclear. V shed 5 bases and J shed 4 bases, with 6 bases lying between them. CDR3 length equals 12 residues. Looked up from germline, CDR1 is SNHLY and CDR2 is FYNNEI. The CDR3 DNA follows: TGTGCCAGCAGTAAACAGAATCAGCCCCAGCATTTT. Its protein product is CASSKQNQPQHF.

The chain carries TRBV6-5 and TRBJ1-2; the D gene is possibly TRBD1 (5 bases). Germline CDR1 is MNHEY and CDR2 is SVGAGI. V lost 6 bases and J lost 10, with 15 bases in between. This CDR3 region has 12 residues. Here the CDR3 DNA reads TGTGCCAGCAGCGGGGGACCGACTCACTACACCTTC. Amino acids: CASSGGPTHYTF.

In this sample, this clone turned up a few times. The chain uses TRBV4-3 and TRBJ2-3; tentatively, D is TRBD1 (6 bases). CDR1 and CDR2 from the germline V gene are LGHNA and YSLEER. This CDR3 is built from 16 residues. The V and J ends lost 3 bases and 0 bases respectively, with 13 bases between them. Here the CDR3 DNA reads TGCGCCAGCAGCCAGGGGGCTAAATTAAGCACAGATACGCAGTATTTT. Translating gives CASSQGAKLSTDTQYF.

The chain has TRBV5-1 and TRBJ2-5; possible D gene TRBD2, 7 bases. The CDR3 sequence is 14 residues long. Germline CDR1 and CDR2: SGHRS and YFSETQ. V lost 0 bases to trimming and J lost 4 bases, with 10 bases between them. The CDR3 sequence is CASSLVGGRETQYF. In nucleotides, the CDR3 is TGCGCCAGCAGCTTGGTGGGGGGGCGAGAGACCCAGTACTTC.

The V gene is TRBV5-4, the J gene TRBJ2-3, with 9 bases lining up with TRBD1. The germline V gene encodes CDR1 SGHNT and CDR2 YYREEE (reference sequence). V gave up 3 bases and J gave up 6 bases; unmatched junction bases: 5. This CDR3 has 14 amino acids. In DNA form, the CDR3 reads TGTGCCAGCAGCTCGGACAGGGGAAGGGATACGCAGTATTTT. Its protein is CASSSDRGRDTQYF.

CDR3 amino acids: CASSPGLVIVEQFF. The CDR3 nucleotides are TGTGCCAGCAGTCCGGGACTAGTAATTGTTGAGCAGTTCTTC. This chain connects TRBV27 to TRBJ2-1, with 8 bases identical to TRBD2. V was clipped by 5 bases and J by 9 bases; unmatched bases: 9. The CDR3 runs to 14 residues. Germline V gene data show CDR1 as MNHEY and CDR2 as SMNVEV (reference sequence).

Only one count was recorded for this clone. This chain connects TRBV5-5 to TRBJ2-7; D might be TRBD1 (6 bases). With 4 bases removed from V and 2 bases from J, the gap between germline ends came to 16 bases. The CDR3 is 15 residues long. CDR1 and CDR2 (germline): SGHKS, YYEKEE (reference sequence). DNA for the CDR3: TGTGCCAGCAGCCCCCCCCTAGGACAGACCTACGAGCAGTACTTC. Its translation is CASSPPLGQTYEQYF.

V usage is TRBV15 and J usage is TRBJ2-3, with 10 bases aligning to TRBD2. With V trimmed by 7 bases and J by 1 base, 11 bases remained unmatched. The CDR3 is made up of 17 amino acids. Germline-derived CDR1 and CDR2 are LNHNV and YYDKDF (reference sequence). This CDR3 reads CATTKRTSGTRTDTQYF. The CDR3 DNA follows: TGTGCCACCACCAAACGGACTAGCGGTACCCGCACAGATACGCAGTATTTT.

This clone has a single count. The V and J genes are TRBV9 and TRBJ2-6; D may be TRBD2 (5 bases). This CDR3 has 15 amino acids. Deletions cut 7 bases from V and 0 bases from J, with 11 bases between. Germline V CDR1 and CDR2: SGDLS, YYNGEE. CDR3: CASEGFVSGANVLTF. For the CDR3, the DNA is TGTGCCAGCGAGGGCTTCGTCTCTGGGGCCAACGTCCTGACTTTC.

The chain joins TRBV6-1 to TRBJ1-1, with 7 bases aligning to TRBD1. The J segment lost 1 base and the V segment lost 3 bases, leaving 2 bases of the junction unmatched. The CDR3 is 14 amino acids. The V gene's germline CDR1 is MNHNS and CDR2 SASEGT. CDR3 in amino acids: CASSDHRGNTEAFF. Here the CDR3 DNA reads TGTGCCAGCAGTGACCACAGGGGGAACACTGAAGCTTTCTTT.

This clone was seen a few times. The chain links TRBV2 to TRBJ1-6, with 7 positions matching TRBD1. Germline CDR1 and CDR2: SNHLY and FYNNEI. There are 15 residues in the CDR3. Losses at the gene ends were 7 bases for V and 5 bases for J; bases not matched to a gene: 8. The CDR3 region is CASIQGTANNSPLHF. Here the CDR3 DNA reads TGTGCCAGCATTCAAGGGACAGCGAATAATTCACCCCTCCACTTT.

This clone came up once. V and J are TRBV5-4 and TRBJ2-3, with 12 bases identical to TRBD2. This CDR3 comprises 17 residues. Losses at the gene ends were 0 bases for V and 5 bases for J; bases not matched to a gene: 7. Germline V CDR1 and CDR2: SGHNT, YYREEE (reference sequence). The CDR3 sequence: CASSLGPSGGALDTQYF. The CDR3 DNA sequence: TGTGCCAGCAGCTTGGGGCCTAGCGGGGGGGCTTTAGATACGCAGTATTTT.

V gene TRBV19 combines with J gene TRBJ1-5; weak D call: TRBD1 (5 bases). Germline lookup yields CDR1 LNHDA and CDR2 SQIVND (reference sequence). V was pared by 5 bases and J by 0 bases, with 11 bases between. This CDR3 has 15 residues. CDR3 DNA: TGTGCCAGTAGTTGGGGCGGTTATAGCAATCAGCCCCAGCATTTT. Translated, it gives CASSWGGYSNQPQHF.

The CDR3 bases are TGCGCCAGCAGCCTCGCCCAGGACACAGATACGCAGTATTTT. This translates into CASSLAQDTDTQYF. The genes are TRBV5-1 and TRBJ2-3; D uncertain. Germline assignment: CDR1 SGHRS and CDR2 YFSETQ. The CDR3 runs 14 residues. The V end lost 4 bases, the J end lost 2 bases, and 11 bases lay between the germline ends.

The V gene is TRBV11-2, the J gene TRBJ1-3, with D uncertain. V was cut by 5 bases and J by 0 bases, with 17 bases left in between. CDR1 is SGHAT and CDR2 is FQNNGV in the germline V gene. This CDR3 region has 17 residues. Here the CDR3 DNA reads TGTGCCAGCAGCCAAGAGGTGGCAGCTTCCTCTGGAAACACCATATATTTT. Protein product: CASSQEVAASSGNTIYF.

The chain couples TRBV28 to TRBJ1-6; D not resolved. V lost 3 bases and J 6 bases, leaving 6 bases between the germline ends. In germline, CDR1 is MDHEN, CDR2 SYDVKM. This CDR3 comprises 13 residues. CDR3 amino acids: CASSLFSNSPLHF. As DNA, the CDR3 is TGTGCCAGCAGTTTGTTTAGTAATTCACCCCTCCACTTT.

The chain uses TRBV4-1 and TRBJ1-5; TRBD1 might be the D (5 bases). CDR3 size: 15 residues. Germline V CDR1 and CDR2: MGHRA, YSYEKL. V shed 1 base and J shed 4 bases, with 11 bases lying between them. CDR3 sequence: CASSQVWGGNQPQHF. CDR3 nucleotides: TGCGCCAGCAGCCAAGTTTGGGGGGGGAATCAGCCCCAGCATTTT.

J is TRBJ2-1 and V is TRBV27; D possibly corresponds to TRBD1 (5 bases). The CDR3 is made up of 13 amino acids. Germline V gives CDR1 MNHEY, CDR2 SMNVEV (reference sequence). V shed 3 bases and J shed 5 bases, with 8 bases lying between them. CDR3 residues: CASSFRGNNEQFF. CDR3 nucleotides: TGTGCCAGCAGTTTTAGGGGAAACAATGAGCAGTTCTTC.

This chain links TRBV4-1 with TRBJ1-1, with 8 bases matching TRBD1. Trimming cost V 2 bases and J 0 bases; bases outside gene matches: 5. CDR3 size: 16 residues. CDR1 and CDR2 (germline): MGHRA, YSYEKL. The CDR3: CASSQTGTGMNTEAFF. The DNA of the CDR3 is TGCGCCAGCAGCCAAACCGGGACAGGTATGAACACTGAAGCTTTCTTT.

This chain uses TRBV27 with TRBJ2-7; D is undetermined. The CDR3 has 12 residues. V was shortened by 8 bases and J by 0 bases, with 8 bases between the two germline ends. CDR1 MNHEY and CDR2 SMNVEV come from the germline V gene (reference sequence). CDR3 sequence reads: CASQASSYEQYF. Here the CDR3 DNA reads TGTGCCAGCCAAGCTAGCTCCTACGAGCAGTACTTC.

The chain combines TRBV4-2 with TRBJ2-3, with TRBD1 as a possible D gene (5 bases). The CDR3 spans 16 residues. Looked up from germline, CDR1 is LGHNA and CDR2 is YNFKEQ. Trimming stripped 0 bases from V and 0 bases from J, with 10 bases between. CDR3: CASSQDRGASTDTQYF. CDR3 bases: TGTGCCAGCAGCCAAGATAGGGGCGCAAGCACAGATACGCAGTATTTT.